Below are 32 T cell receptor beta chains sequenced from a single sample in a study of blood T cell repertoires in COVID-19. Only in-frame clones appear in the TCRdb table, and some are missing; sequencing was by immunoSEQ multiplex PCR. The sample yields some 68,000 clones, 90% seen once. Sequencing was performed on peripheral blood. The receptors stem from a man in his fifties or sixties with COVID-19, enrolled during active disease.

The CDR3 nucleotides are TGTGCCAGCAGCTCGGGCGGAGGGATCTTGACCCAGTACTTC. Protein product: CASSSGGGILTQYF. The chain has TRBV5-8 and TRBJ2-5; D possibly corresponds to TRBD2 (6 bases). Germline V gene data show CDR1 as SGHTS and CDR2 as YDEGEE. Trimming took off 3 bases at V and 7 bases at J, with 16 bases between the two ends. CDR3 length equals 14 residues.

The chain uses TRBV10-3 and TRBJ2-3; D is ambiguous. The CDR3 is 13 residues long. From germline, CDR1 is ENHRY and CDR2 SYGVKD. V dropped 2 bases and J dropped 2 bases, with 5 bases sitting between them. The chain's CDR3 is CAISEPYTDTQYF. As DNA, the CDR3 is TGTGCCATCAGTGAGCCCTACACAGATACGCAGTATTTT.

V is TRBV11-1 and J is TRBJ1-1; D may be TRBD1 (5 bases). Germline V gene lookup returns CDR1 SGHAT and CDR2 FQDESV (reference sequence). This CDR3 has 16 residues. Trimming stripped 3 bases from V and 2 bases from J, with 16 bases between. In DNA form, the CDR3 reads TGTGCCAGCAGCTTTACTGGGGCCAGGGTCAACACTGAAGCTTTCTTT. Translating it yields CASSFTGARVNTEAFF.

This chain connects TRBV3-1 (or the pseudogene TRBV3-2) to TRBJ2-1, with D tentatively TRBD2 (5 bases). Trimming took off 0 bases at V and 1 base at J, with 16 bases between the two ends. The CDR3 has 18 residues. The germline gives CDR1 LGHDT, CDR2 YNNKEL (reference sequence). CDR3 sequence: CASSQDRVAPLSYNEQFF. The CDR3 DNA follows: TGTGCCAGCAGCCAAGATAGGGTAGCGCCGTTATCCTACAATGAGCAGTTCTTC.

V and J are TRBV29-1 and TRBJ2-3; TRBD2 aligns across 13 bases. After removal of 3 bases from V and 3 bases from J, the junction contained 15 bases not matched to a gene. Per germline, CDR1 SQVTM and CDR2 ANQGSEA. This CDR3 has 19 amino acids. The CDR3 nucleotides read TGCAGCGTTGATGGACTAGCGGGAGAAGTGATGATGAGAACAGATACGCAGTATTTT. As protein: CSVDGLAGEVMMRTDTQYF.

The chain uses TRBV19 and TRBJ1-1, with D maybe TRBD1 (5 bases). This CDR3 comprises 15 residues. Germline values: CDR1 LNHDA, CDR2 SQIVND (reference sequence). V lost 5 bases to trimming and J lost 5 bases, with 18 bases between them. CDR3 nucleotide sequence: TGTGCCAGTAGTCCCTCTGCGTTCCGGGGGACTGAAGCTTTCTTT. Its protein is CASSPSAFRGTEAFF.

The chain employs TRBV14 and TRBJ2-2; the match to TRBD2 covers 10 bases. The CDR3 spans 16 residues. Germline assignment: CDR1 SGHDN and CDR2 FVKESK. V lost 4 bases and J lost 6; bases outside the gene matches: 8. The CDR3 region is CASSLLAGVVPGELFF. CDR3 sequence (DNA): TGTGCCAGCAGCCTCCTAGCGGGAGTAGTCCCCGGGGAGCTGTTTTTT.

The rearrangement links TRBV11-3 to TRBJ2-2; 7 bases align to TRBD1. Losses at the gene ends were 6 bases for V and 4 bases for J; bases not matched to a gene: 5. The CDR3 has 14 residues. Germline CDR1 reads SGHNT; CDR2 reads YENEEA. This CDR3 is CASRFRTGTGELFF. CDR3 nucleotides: TGTGCCAGCAGGTTTAGGACAGGCACCGGGGAGCTGTTTTTT. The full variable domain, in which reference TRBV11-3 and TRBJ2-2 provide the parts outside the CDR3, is EAGVVQSPRYKIIEKKQPVAFWCNPISGHNTLYWYLQNLGQGPELLIRYENEEAVDDSQLPKDRFSAERLKGVDSTLKIQPAELGDSAVYLCASRFRTGTGELFFGEGSRLTVL.

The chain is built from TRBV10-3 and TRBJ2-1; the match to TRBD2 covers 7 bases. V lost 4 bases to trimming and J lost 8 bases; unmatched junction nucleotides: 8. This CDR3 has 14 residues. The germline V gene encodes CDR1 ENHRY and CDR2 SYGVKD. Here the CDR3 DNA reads TGTGCCATCAGTGTTGCGGGAGAGGGTGATGAGCAGTTCTTC. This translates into CAISVAGEGDEQFF.

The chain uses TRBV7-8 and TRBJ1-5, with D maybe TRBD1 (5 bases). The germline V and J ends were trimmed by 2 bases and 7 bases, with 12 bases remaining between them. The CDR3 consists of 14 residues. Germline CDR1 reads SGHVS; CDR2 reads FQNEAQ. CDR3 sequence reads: CASSLLRRGQPQHF. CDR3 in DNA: TGTGCCAGCAGCTTACTTCGGCGGGGGCAGCCCCAGCATTTT.

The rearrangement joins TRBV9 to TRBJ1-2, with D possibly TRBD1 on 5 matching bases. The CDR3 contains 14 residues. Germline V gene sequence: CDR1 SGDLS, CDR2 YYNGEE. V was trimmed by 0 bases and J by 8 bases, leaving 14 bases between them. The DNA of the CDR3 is TGTGCCAGCAGCGTAGGAGACAGCTCTTACGGCTACACCTTC. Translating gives CASSVGDSSYGYTF.

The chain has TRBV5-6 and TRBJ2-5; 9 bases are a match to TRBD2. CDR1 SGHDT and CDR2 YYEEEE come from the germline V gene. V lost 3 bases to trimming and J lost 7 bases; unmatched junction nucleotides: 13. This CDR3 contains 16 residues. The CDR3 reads CASSSSSGIPLGTQYF. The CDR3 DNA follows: TGTGCCAGCAGCTCGTCTAGCGGGATCCCACTGGGGACCCAGTACTTC.

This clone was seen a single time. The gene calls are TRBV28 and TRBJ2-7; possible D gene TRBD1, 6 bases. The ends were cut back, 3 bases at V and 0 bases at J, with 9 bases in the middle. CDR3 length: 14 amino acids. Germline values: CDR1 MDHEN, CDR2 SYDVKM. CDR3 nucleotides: TGTGCCAGCAGTTTCTGGACAGACTCCTACGAGCAGTACTTC. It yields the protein CASSFWTDSYEQYF.

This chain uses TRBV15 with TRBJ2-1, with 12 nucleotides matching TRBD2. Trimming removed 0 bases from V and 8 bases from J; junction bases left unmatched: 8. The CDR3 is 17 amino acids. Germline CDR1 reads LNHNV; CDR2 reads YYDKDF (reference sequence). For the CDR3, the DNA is TGTGCCACCAGCAGAGATCGGCTAGCGGGAGGGTTTGATGAGCAGTTCTTC. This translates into CATSRDRLAGGFDEQFF.

This CDR3 is CAWMQGQETQYF. The CDR3 nucleotides are TGTGCCTGGATGCAGGGACAAGAGACCCAGTACTTC. V usage is TRBV30 and J usage is TRBJ2-5; D may be TRBD1 (5 bases). This CDR3 is built from 12 residues. V was clipped by 4 bases and J by 2 bases, with 8 bases between them. Germline V gene sequence: CDR1 GTSNPN, CDR2 SVGIG (reference sequence).

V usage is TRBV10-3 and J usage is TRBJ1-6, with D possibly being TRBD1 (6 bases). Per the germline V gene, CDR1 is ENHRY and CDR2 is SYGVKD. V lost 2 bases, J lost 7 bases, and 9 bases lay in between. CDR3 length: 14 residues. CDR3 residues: CAISEGQSNSPLHF. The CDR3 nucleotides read TGTGCCATCAGTGAGGGACAGTCCAATTCACCCCTCCACTTT.

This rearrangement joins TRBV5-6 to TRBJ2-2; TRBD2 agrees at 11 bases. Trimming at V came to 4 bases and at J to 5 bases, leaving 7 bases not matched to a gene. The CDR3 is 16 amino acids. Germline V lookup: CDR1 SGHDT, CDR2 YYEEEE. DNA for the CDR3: TGTGCCAGCAGCGCTACTAGCGGGAGAAGTACCGGGGAGCTGTTTTTT. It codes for CASSATSGRSTGELFF.

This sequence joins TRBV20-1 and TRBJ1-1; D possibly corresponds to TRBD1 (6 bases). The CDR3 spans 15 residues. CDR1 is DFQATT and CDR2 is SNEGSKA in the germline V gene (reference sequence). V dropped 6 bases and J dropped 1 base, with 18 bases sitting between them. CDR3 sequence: CSASSQGRENTEAFF. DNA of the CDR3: TGCAGTGCCAGTTCACAGGGCCGGGAGAACACTGAAGCTTTCTTT.

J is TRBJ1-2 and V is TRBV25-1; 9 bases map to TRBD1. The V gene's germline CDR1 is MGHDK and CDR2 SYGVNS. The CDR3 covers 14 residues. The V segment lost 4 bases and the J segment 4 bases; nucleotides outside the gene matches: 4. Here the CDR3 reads CASSARTGAYGYTF. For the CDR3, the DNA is TGTGCCAGCAGTGCACGGACAGGGGCCTATGGCTACACCTTC.

This CDR3 is CASSGTSGLTYNEQFF. The CDR3 nucleotides are TGTGCCAGCAGCGGAACTAGCGGCTTAACCTACAATGAGCAGTTCTTC. This sequence joins TRBV9 and TRBJ2-1; TRBD2 agrees at 8 bases. This CDR3 contains 16 residues. CDR1 and CDR2 from the germline V gene are SGDLS and YYNGEE. V dropped 3 bases and J dropped 2; count of bases not matched to a gene: 7.

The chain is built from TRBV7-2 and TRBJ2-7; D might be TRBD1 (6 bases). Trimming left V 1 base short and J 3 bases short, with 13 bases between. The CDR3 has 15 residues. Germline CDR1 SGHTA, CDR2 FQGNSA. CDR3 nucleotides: TGTGCCAGCAGCTTAGTGGGGGACACTAACTACGAGCAGTACTTC. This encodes CASSLVGDTNYEQYF.

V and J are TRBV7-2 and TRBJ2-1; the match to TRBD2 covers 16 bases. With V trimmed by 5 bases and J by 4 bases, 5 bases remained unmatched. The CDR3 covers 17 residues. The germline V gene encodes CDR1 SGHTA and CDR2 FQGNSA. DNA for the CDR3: TGTGCCAGCAGCGTAATGGGACTAGCGGGAGGGTACAATGAGCAGTTCTTC. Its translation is CASSVMGLAGGYNEQFF.

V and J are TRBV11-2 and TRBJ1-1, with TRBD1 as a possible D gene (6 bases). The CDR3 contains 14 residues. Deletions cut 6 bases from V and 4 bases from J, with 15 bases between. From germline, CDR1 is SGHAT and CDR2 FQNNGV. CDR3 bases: TGTGCCAGCAGAAGAACCTACAGGGCCACTGAAGCTTTCTTT. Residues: CASRRTYRATEAFF. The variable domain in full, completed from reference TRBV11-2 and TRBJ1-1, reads EAGVAQSPRYKIIEKRQSVAFWCNPISGHATLYWYQQILGQGPKLLIQFQNNGVVDDSQLPKDRFSAERLKGVDSTLKIQPAKLEDSAVYLCASRRTYRATEAFFGQGTRLTVV.

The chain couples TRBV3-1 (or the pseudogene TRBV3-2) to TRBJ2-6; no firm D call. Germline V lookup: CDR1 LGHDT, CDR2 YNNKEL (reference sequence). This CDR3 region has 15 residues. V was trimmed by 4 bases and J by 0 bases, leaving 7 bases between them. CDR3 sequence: CASSLSFSGANVLTF. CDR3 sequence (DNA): TGTGCCAGCAGCCTCTCCTTCTCTGGGGCCAACGTCCTGACTTTC.

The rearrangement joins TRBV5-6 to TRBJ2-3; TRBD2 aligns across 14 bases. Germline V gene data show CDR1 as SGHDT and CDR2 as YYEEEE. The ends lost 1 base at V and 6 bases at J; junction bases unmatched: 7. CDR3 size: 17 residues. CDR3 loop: CASSLRTSGRRGDTQYF. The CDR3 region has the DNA TGTGCCAGCAGCTTGAGGACTAGCGGGAGGAGGGGGGATACGCAGTATTTT. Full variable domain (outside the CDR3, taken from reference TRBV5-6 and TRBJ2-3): DAGVTQSPTHLIKTRGQQVTLRCSPKSGHDTVSWYQQALGQGPQFIFQYYEEEERQRGNFPDRFSGHQFPNYSSELNVNALLLGDSALYLCASSLRTSGRRGDTQYFGPGTRLTVL.

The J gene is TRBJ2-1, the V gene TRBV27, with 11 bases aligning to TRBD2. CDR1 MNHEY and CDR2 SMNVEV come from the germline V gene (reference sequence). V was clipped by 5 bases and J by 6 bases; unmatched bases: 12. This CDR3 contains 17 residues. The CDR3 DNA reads TGTGCCAGCAGTCCTCGAGAGACTAGCGGGATCCGCAATGAGCAGTTCTTC. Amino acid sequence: CASSPRETSGIRNEQFF.

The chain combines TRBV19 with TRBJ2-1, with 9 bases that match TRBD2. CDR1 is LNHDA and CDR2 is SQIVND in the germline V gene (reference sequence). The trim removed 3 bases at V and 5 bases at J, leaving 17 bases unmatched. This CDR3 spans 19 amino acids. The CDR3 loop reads CASSIGALLAGGENNEQFF. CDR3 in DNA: TGTGCCAGTAGTATCGGGGCCCTTTTGGCGGGAGGGGAGAACAATGAGCAGTTCTTC.

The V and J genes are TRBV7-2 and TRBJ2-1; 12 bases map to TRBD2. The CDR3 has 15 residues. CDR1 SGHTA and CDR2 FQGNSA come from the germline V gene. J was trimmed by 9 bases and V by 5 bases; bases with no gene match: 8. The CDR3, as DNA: TGTGCCAGCAGCCCCCGACTAGCGGGAGCGGGTGAGCAGTTCTTC. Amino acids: CASSPRLAGAGEQFF.

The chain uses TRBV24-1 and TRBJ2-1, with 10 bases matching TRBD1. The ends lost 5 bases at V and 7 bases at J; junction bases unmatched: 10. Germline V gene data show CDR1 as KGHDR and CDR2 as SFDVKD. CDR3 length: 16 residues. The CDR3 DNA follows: TGTGCCACCAGTGCCTCCCCGGGACAGGGGAGGAATGAGCAGTTCTTC. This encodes CATSASPGQGRNEQFF.

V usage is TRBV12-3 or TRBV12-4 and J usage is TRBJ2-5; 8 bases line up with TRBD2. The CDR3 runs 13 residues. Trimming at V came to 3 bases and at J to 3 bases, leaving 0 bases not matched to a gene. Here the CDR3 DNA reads TGTGCCAGCAGTTTCGGGGGGGAAGAGACCCAGTACTTC. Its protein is CASSFGGEETQYF.

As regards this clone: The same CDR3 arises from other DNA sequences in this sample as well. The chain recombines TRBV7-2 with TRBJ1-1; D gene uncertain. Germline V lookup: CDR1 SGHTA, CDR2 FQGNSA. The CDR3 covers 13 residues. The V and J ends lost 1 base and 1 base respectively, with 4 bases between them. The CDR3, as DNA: TGTGCCAGCAGCTTAGATAGGAACACTGAAGCTTTCTTT. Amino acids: CASSLDRNTEAFF.

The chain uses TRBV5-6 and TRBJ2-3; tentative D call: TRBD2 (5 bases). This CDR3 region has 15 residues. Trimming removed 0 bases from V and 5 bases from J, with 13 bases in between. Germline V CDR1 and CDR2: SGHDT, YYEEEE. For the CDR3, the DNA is TGTGCCAGCAGCTTGGCGAAGGCAGGAGGAGATACGCAGTATTTT. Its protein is CASSLAKAGGDTQYF.